These 25 T cell receptor beta chains originate from one sample sequenced in a study of blood T cell repertoires in COVID-19. The protocol was immunoSEQ multiplex PCR, while the TCRdb copy is restricted to in-frame clones and leaves out a portion. Of about 140,000 clones listed, about 80% are singletons. Sequencing used peripheral blood. Every receptor here comes from a man aged 50 or older with acute or convalescent COVID-19.

The chain couples TRBV14 to TRBJ1-1; D is uncertain. The length of the CDR3 is 14 residues. Germline-derived CDR1 and CDR2 are SGHDN and FVKESK. The ends were cut back, 2 bases at V and 5 bases at J, with 12 bases in the middle. For the CDR3, the DNA is TGTGCCAGCAGCCAAACCGGGAGGAGAACTGAAGCTTTCTTT. Encoded protein: CASSQTGRRTEAFF.

This chain joins TRBV6-4 and TRBJ1-2, with 9 positions matching TRBD1. CDR1 and CDR2 (germline): MRHNA, SNTAGT. The V and J ends lost 5 bases and 6 bases, in that order; junction bases with no gene match: 4. This CDR3 has 13 residues. CDR3 nucleotides: TGTGCCAGCAGTCCGGACAGGGGAGATGGCTACACCTTC. Protein: CASSPDRGDGYTF.

This clone was counted once. This chain links TRBV10-1 with TRBJ2-1; D remains ambiguous. Trimming stripped 3 bases from V and 0 bases from J, with 9 bases between. This CDR3 spans 15 amino acids. Germline V gene data show CDR1 as WNHNN and CDR2 as SYGVQD (reference sequence). The CDR3 DNA reads TGCGCCAGCAGTGAACACACCAGCTCCTACAATGAGCAGTTCTTC. As protein: CASSEHTSSYNEQFF.

The chain joins TRBV9 to TRBJ1-1; 10 nucleotides align to TRBD1. The germline V gene has CDR1 SGDLS and CDR2 YYNGEE. The ends lost 4 bases at V and 2 bases at J; junction bases unmatched: 5. The CDR3 is made up of 15 amino acids. As DNA, the CDR3 is TGTGCCAGCAGCTACCGGGACAGGGGCAACACTGAAGCTTTCTTT. Translated: CASSYRDRGNTEAFF.

The chain links TRBV10-2 to TRBJ2-2, with a possible D match to TRBD1 (7 bases). Germline V gene data show CDR1 as WSHSY and CDR2 as SAAADI. Between the trimmed V and J ends, which lost 2 bases and 5 bases, there was a span of 15 bases. This CDR3 has 16 amino acids. In DNA form, the CDR3 reads TGCGCCAGCAGTGAGCGGGACAGTGGAGGGACCGGGGAGCTGTTTTTT. Translated, it gives CASSERDSGGTGELFF.

This clone was seen only once. The V and J genes are TRBV4-1 and TRBJ2-3; weak D call: TRBD1 (6 bases). Germline V gene sequence: CDR1 MGHRA, CDR2 YSYEKL. Trimming pared 1 base from V and 4 bases from J, leaving 12 bases between. The CDR3 runs to 15 residues. The DNA for the CDR3 is TGCGCCAGCAGCCAAGTCATGGGGGCCGCAGATACGCAGTATTTT. Encoded protein: CASSQVMGAADTQYF.

The rearrangement links TRBV10-3 to TRBJ1-2, with 8 positions matching TRBD1. The germline CDR1 and CDR2 sequences are ENHRY and SYGVKD. Unmatched junction bases numbered 11, after V lost 10 bases and J lost 1 base. This CDR3 is 15 amino acids long. Written as DNA, the CDR3 is TGTGCCACCGACCCCGGGACAGGACTTAACTATGGCTACACCTTC. Protein product: CATDPGTGLNYGYTF.

V usage is TRBV27 and J usage is TRBJ1-1; D gene uncertain. This CDR3 is built from 15 residues. V dropped 2 bases and J dropped 1 base, with 11 bases sitting between them. Germline lookup yields CDR1 MNHEY and CDR2 SMNVEV (reference sequence). CDR3 region: CASSLVEGGNTEAFF. Written as DNA, the CDR3 is TGTGCCAGCAGTTTAGTGGAGGGAGGGAACACTGAAGCTTTCTTT.

The chain joins TRBV5-1 to TRBJ2-5, with TRBD1 identical over 10 bases. Losses at the gene ends were 4 bases for V and 5 bases for J; bases not matched to a gene: 8. This CDR3 is 15 amino acids long. Germline V gives CDR1 SGHRS, CDR2 YFSETQ. The CDR3 here is CASSPQTGGWETQYF. For the CDR3, the DNA is TGCGCCAGCAGCCCGCAGACAGGGGGCTGGGAGACCCAGTACTTC.

This chain links TRBV2 with TRBJ2-3, with 10 bases that match TRBD2. J gave up 4 bases and V 5 bases, and 12 bases lay outside the gene matches. Germline CDR1 SNHLY, CDR2 FYNNEI. The CDR3 runs 17 residues. The CDR3 region has the DNA TGTGCCAGCAGTACCCCCCCTAGCGGGGGATTTTCAGATACGCAGTATTTT. This encodes CASSTPPSGGFSDTQYF.

The chain couples TRBV7-2 to TRBJ1-3; the D gene is possibly TRBD1 (6 bases). The V end lost 3 bases, the J end lost 3 bases, and 15 bases lay between the germline ends. The CDR3 contains 16 residues. Germline CDR1 SGHTA, CDR2 FQGNSA. CDR3 in DNA: TGTGCCAGCAGCTTGTTTCTGGGGGCGAGTGGAAACACCATATATTTT. Translating it yields CASSLFLGASGNTIYF. The full variable domain, in which reference TRBV7-2 and TRBJ1-3 provide the parts outside the CDR3, is GAGVSQSPSNKVTEKGKDVELRCDPISGHTALYWYRQSLGQGLEFLIYFQGNSAPDKSGLPSDRFSAERTGGSVSTLTIQRTQQEDSAVYLCASSLFLGASGNTIYFGEGSWLTVV.

The rearrangement links TRBV27 to TRBJ1-5; 8 bases fit TRBD1. Germline CDR1 MNHEY, CDR2 SMNVEV (reference sequence). The CDR3 totals 17 residues. Trimming removed 4 bases from V and 6 bases from J; junction bases left unmatched: 14. The CDR3 spells CASSSLFGDRMGQPQHF. The CDR3 nucleotides read TGTGCCAGCAGTTCGCTGTTCGGGGACAGGATGGGTCAGCCCCAGCATTTT.

This clone was seen only once. V and J are TRBV19 and TRBJ1-1; possibly TRBD1 for D (5 bases). CDR3 length: 17 amino acids. The V and J ends lost 1 base and 0 bases respectively, with 15 bases between them. The germline gives CDR1 LNHDA, CDR2 SQIVND (reference sequence). The CDR3 bases are TGTGCCAGTAGTATAGGGAAATCGGGACTTTTGAACACTGAAGCTTTCTTT. It yields the protein CASSIGKSGLLNTEAFF.

This clone was counted many times. This chain joins TRBV7-9 and TRBJ2-2, with 9 bases lining up with TRBD1. The ends lost 5 bases at V and 6 bases at J; junction bases unmatched: 7. Looked up from germline, CDR1 is SEHNR and CDR2 is FQNEAQ (reference sequence). The CDR3 totals 15 residues. For the CDR3, the DNA is TGTGCCAGCAGCCCCGGGACAGGGATGGCCGGGGAGCTGTTTTTT. Translating gives CASSPGTGMAGELFF.

The CDR3 is CASSSQGINTEAFF. The CDR3 DNA sequence: TGCGCCAGCAGCTCACAGGGGATAAACACTGAAGCTTTCTTT. The chain carries TRBV5-1 and TRBJ1-1; 7 bases agree with TRBD1. The V and J ends lost 3 bases and 2 bases, in that order; junction bases with no gene match: 4. CDR3 length: 14 residues. Germline V CDR1 and CDR2: SGHRS, YFSETQ.

CDR3 bases: TGTGCCAGCAGCTTGGGATTGACATTCGACTACGAGCAGTACGTC. Its protein is CASSLGLTFDYEQYV. The chain recombines TRBV5-5 with TRBJ2-7; the D is unclear. Germline CDR1 is SGHKS and CDR2 is YYEKEE (reference sequence). The length of the CDR3 is 15 residues. V was cut by 0 bases and J by 3 bases, with 13 bases left in between.

The chain employs TRBV6-5 and TRBJ1-2, with a possible D match to TRBD1 (6 bases). The V end lost 6 bases, the J end lost 5 bases, and 16 bases lay between the germline ends. The CDR3 is 14 residues long. Germline CDR1 MNHEY, CDR2 SVGAGI. DNA of the CDR3: TGTGCCAGCAGACGGGACACCACGGAATATGGCTACACCTTC. It translates to CASRRDTTEYGYTF.

The chain couples TRBV7-9 to TRBJ1-6; D possibly corresponds to TRBD1 (5 bases). The CDR3 spans 16 residues. V was pared by 1 base and J by 6 bases, with 13 bases between. Germline loops: CDR1 SEHNR, CDR2 FQNEAQ (reference sequence). DNA of the CDR3: TGTGCCAGCAGCTTAGATTTAGACAGTCTTAATTCACCCCTCCACTTT. Amino acid sequence: CASSLDLDSLNSPLHF.

This sequence joins TRBV5-1 and TRBJ1-2; maybe TRBD1 (6 bases). The CDR3 runs to 15 residues. Germline V gene lookup returns CDR1 SGHRS and CDR2 YFSETQ. V dropped 2 bases and J dropped 2 bases, with 13 bases sitting between them. The chain's CDR3 is CASSFTFTGNYGYTF. CDR3 nucleotides: TGCGCCAGCAGCTTTACTTTCACAGGGAACTATGGCTACACCTTC. The full variable domain, completed using reference TRBV5-1 and TRBJ1-2, is KAGVTQTPRYLIKTRGQQVTLSCSPISGHRSVSWYQQTPGQGLQFLFEYFSETQRNKGNFPGRFSGRQFSNSRSEMNVSTLELGDSALYLCASSFTFTGNYGYTFGSGTRLTVV.

This clone was seen more than once but under ten times. The chain carries TRBV27 and TRBJ1-1; D is possibly TRBD1 (5 bases). The germline V gene has CDR1 MNHEY and CDR2 SMNVEV (reference sequence). This CDR3 spans 17 amino acids. V lost 2 bases and J lost 8, with 24 bases in between. CDR3 sequence reads: CASSLNFRQSSGTEAFF. CDR3 in DNA: TGTGCCAGCAGTTTAAATTTCCGACAGTCGTCGGGCACGGAAGCTTTCTTT.

This chain links TRBV10-3 with TRBJ2-6, with D perhaps TRBD1 (6 bases). CDR3 length: 15 amino acids. Trimming removed 2 bases at V and 1 base at J, with 6 bases between. CDR1 is ENHRY, CDR2 SYGVKD, per germline. The CDR3 loop reads CAISETGSGANVLTF. CDR3 DNA: TGTGCCATCAGTGAGACAGGGTCTGGGGCCAACGTCCTGACTTTC.

The rearrangement uses TRBV6-1 and TRBJ2-7; 7 nucleotides align to TRBD1. There are 12 residues in the CDR3. CDR1 is MNHNS and CDR2 is SASEGT in the germline V gene. J lost 6 bases, V lost 5 bases, and 4 bases had no gene match. CDR3 sequence (DNA): TGTGCCAGCAGTAAGACAGGGCTCGAGCAGTACGTC. Encoded protein: CASSKTGLEQYV.

This CDR3 is CASSKGVASGGGNEQYF. CDR3 in DNA: TGTGCCAGTAGTAAAGGGGTCGCCAGCGGGGGGGGCAACGAGCAGTACTTC. V is TRBV19 and J is TRBJ2-7; 10 nucleotides line up with TRBD2. CDR3 length: 17 residues. V lost 4 bases to trimming and J lost 5 bases; unmatched junction nucleotides: 14. Germline V CDR1 and CDR2: LNHDA, SQIVND (reference sequence).

V gene TRBV10-2 combines with J gene TRBJ1-2; weak D call: TRBD1 (6 bases). CDR3 size: 13 residues. Germline lookup yields CDR1 WSHSY and CDR2 SAAADI. Trimming removed 2 bases from V and 8 bases from J, with 12 bases in between. This chain's CDR3 is CASSEVTGGGYTF. The CDR3 bases are TGCGCCAGCAGTGAGGTGACAGGAGGAGGCTACACCTTC.

This CDR3 is CASSPSSGYNEQFF. Written as DNA, the CDR3 is TGTGCCAGCTCCCCCAGTTCCGGGTACAATGAGCAGTTCTTC. The V gene is TRBV18, the J gene TRBJ2-1; D gene ambiguous. Germline V gene sequence: CDR1 KGHSH, CDR2 LQKENI. CDR3 length equals 14 residues. Trimming stripped 6 bases from V and 4 bases from J, with 13 bases between.